This T cell receptor (beta chain) was captured by sequencing in a study of radiotherapy plus CTLA-4 blockade in lung cancer. Across the whole study: Objective response was observed in about 19% of patients, and disease control in roughly 31%.

Study-level points and caveats: Tumor-derived TCR clones expanded in blood after radiotherapy plus ipilimumab.

The germline V gene encodes CDR1 LNHDA and CDR2 SQIVND (reference sequence). V trimming: 4 bases; J trimming: 4 bases; junction bases outside the gene matches: 13. The CDR3 spans 17 residues. Measured with immunoSEQ multiplex PCR; TCRdb has only the in-frame clones, and not every one. The sample shows 35,000 to 50,000 clones, approximately 70% of them seen only once. Concerning this clone: The antigen is undetermined.

The gene calls are TRBV19 and TRBJ2-3; TRBD1 aligns across 8 bases. The receptor was isolated from a human donor with non-small cell lung cancer who had a complete response to radiotherapy plus ipilimumab. Here the sequenced sample was peripheral blood, taken from a patient treated with radiotherapy plus ipilimumab. Here the CDR3 DNA reads TGTGCCAGTAGTAAGGCCTTCCAGGGGGCCCGAGCAGATACGCAGTATTTT. It encodes CASSKAFQGARADTQYF.